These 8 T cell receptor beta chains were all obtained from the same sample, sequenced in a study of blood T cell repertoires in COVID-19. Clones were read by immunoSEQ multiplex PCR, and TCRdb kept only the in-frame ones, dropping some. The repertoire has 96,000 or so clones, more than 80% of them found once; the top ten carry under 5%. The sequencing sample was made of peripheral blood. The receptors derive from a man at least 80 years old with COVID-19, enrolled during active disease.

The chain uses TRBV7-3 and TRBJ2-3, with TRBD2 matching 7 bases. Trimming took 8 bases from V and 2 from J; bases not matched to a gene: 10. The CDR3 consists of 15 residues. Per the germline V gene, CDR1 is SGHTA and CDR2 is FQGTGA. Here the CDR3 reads CASGSDAGDTDTQYF. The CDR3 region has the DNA TGTGCCAGCGGCTCAGATGCGGGGGACACAGATACGCAGTATTTT.

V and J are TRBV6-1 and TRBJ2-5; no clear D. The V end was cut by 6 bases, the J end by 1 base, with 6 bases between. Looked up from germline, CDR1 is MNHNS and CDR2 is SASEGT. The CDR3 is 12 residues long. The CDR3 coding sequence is TGTGCCAGCAGGAAGCTCCAAGAGACCCAGTACTTC. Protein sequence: CASRKLQETQYF.

The CDR3 sequence: CASSWGLASTYEQYF. CDR3 nucleotide sequence: TGTGCCAGCAGCTGGGGACTAGCATCTACCTACGAGCAGTACTTC. The chain links TRBV11-2 to TRBJ2-7; TRBD2 aligns across 9 bases. The CDR3 is 15 residues long. The J segment lost 2 bases and the V segment lost 4 bases, leaving 6 bases of the junction unmatched. The germline CDR1 and CDR2 sequences are SGHAT and FQNNGV.

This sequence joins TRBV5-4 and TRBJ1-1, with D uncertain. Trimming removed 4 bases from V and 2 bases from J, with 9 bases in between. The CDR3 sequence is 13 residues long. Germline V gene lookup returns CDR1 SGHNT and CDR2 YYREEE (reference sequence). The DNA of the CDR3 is TGTGCCAGCAGCCCCAACAGCAACACTGAAGCTTTCTTT. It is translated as CASSPNSNTEAFF.

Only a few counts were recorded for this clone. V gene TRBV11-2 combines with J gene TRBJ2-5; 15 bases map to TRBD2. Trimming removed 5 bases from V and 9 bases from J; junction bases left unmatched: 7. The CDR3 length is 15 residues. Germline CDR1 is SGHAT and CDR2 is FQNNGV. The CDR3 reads CASSPRTSGRGAQYF. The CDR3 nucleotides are TGTGCCAGCAGCCCCAGGACTAGCGGGAGGGGGGCCCAGTACTTC.

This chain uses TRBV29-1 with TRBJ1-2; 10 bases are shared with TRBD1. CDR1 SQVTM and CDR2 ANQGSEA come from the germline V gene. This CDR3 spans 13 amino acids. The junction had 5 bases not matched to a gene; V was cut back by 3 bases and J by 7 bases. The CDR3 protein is CSVDPTGGGGYTF. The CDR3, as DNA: TGCAGCGTTGATCCGACAGGGGGCGGTGGCTACACCTTC.

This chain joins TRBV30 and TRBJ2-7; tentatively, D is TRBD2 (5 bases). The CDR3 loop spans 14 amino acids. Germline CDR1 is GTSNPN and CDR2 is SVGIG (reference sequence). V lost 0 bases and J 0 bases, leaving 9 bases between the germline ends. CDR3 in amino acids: CAWSVPSGSYEQYF. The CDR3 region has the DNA TGTGCCTGGAGTGTACCGAGCGGCTCCTACGAGCAGTACTTC.

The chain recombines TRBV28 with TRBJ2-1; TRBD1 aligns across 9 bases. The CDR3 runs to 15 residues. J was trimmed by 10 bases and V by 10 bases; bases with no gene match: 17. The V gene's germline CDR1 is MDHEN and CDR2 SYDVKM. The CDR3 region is CAISPGQGVFSEQFF. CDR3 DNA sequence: TGTGCCATAAGTCCGGGACAGGGTGTATTCTCGGAGCAGTTCTTC. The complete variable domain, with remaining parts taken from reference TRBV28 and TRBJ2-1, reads DVKVTQSSRYLVKRTGEKVFLECVQDMDHENMFWYRQDPGLGLRLIYFSYDVKMKEKGDIPEGYSVSREKKERFSLILESASTNQTSMYLCAISPGQGVFSEQFFGPGTRLTVL.